What follows are 15 T cell receptor beta chains derived from one specimen sequenced in a study of OX40 agonist ivuxolimab in advanced cancers. Using immunoSEQ multiplex PCR, the repertoire was profiled, and TCRdb retains in-frame clones only, with some absent. This table holds 100,000 to 120,000 clones, approximately 89% found once. The material sequenced was CD4+ or CD8+ T cells sorted from blood, taken in a trial of the OX40 agonist ivuxolimab. These receptors all stem from an adult with an advanced solid tumor such as melanoma, head and neck, liver or kidney cancer.

Regarding this clone: Other DNA sequences in the sample encode the same CDR3. The chain has TRBV30 and TRBJ2-2, with TRBD1 identical over 8 bases. V trimming: 0 bases; J trimming: 6 bases; junction bases outside the gene matches: 6. From germline, CDR1 is GTSNPN and CDR2 SVGIG (reference sequence). The CDR3 runs 15 residues. The CDR3 loop is CAWSVLTGEAGELFF. In nucleotides, the CDR3 is TGTGCCTGGAGTGTATTGACAGGGGAGGCCGGGGAGCTGTTTTTT.

This chain connects TRBV6-5 to TRBJ1-2; possible D gene TRBD1, 5 bases. The V and J ends lost 4 bases and 4 bases respectively, with 13 bases between them. The germline V gene has CDR1 MNHEY and CDR2 SVGAGI. CDR3 length equals 14 residues. CDR3 amino acids: CASSSSAGVYGYTF. CDR3 coding DNA: TGTGCCAGCAGTTCCTCCGCGGGGGTCTATGGCTACACCTTC.

This rearrangement joins TRBV6-5 to TRBJ1-5; D perhaps matches TRBD1 (5 bases). Germline values: CDR1 MNHEY, CDR2 SVGAGI. The CDR3 contains 14 residues. Between the trimmed V and J ends, which lost 8 bases and 7 bases, there was a span of 18 bases. The CDR3 DNA is TGTGCCAGCGCATTACAGGCAGGCAGGCAGCCCCAGCATTTT. Protein sequence: CASALQAGRQPQHF.

The chain recombines TRBV5-1 with TRBJ2-7, with a weak D call TRBD1 (6 bases). V was trimmed by 0 bases and J by 5 bases, leaving 9 bases between them. In germline, CDR1 is SGHRS, CDR2 YFSETQ. The CDR3 has 13 residues. The DNA for the CDR3 is TGCGCCAGCAGCTTGGCCCGACAGGACGAGCAGTACTTC. Translation: CASSLARQDEQYF.

The gene calls are TRBV30 and TRBJ1-1; no clear D. The germline CDR1 and CDR2 sequences are GTSNPN and SVGIG (reference sequence). This CDR3 has 13 residues. Trimming pared 2 bases from V and 0 bases from J, leaving 7 bases between. CDR3 in amino acids: CAWSPTLNTEAFF. CDR3 in DNA: TGTGCCTGGAGTCCAACACTGAACACTGAAGCTTTCTTT.

This chain uses TRBV13 with TRBJ2-1, with 9 bases identical to TRBD2. CDR3 length: 15 residues. Per germline, CDR1 PRHDT and CDR2 FYEKMQ (reference sequence). After removal of 5 bases from V and 5 bases from J, the junction contained 7 bases not matched to a gene. In nucleotides, the CDR3 is TGTGCCAGCAGCCAGGGCGGGAGGGTCAACAATGAGCAGTTCTTC. Encoded protein: CASSQGGRVNNEQFF.

The chain is built from TRBV19 and TRBJ1-2, with 8 nucleotides matching TRBD1. This CDR3 contains 14 residues. Trimming at V came to 6 bases and at J to 11 bases, leaving 14 bases not matched to a gene. The V gene's germline CDR1 is LNHDA and CDR2 SQIVND (reference sequence). CDR3 residues: CASSVDRGLNGYTF. The CDR3 coding sequence is TGTGCCAGTAGCGTCGACAGGGGCCTCAACGGGTACACCTTC.

The chain carries TRBV18 and TRBJ1-2, with TRBD1 matching over 12 bases. Per germline, CDR1 KGHSH and CDR2 LQKENI. V was pared by 3 bases and J by 6 bases, with 5 bases of the junction left unmatched. CDR3 length: 15 residues. The chain's CDR3 is CASSPGTGGADGYTF. The CDR3 nucleotides are TGTGCCAGCTCACCTGGGACAGGGGGCGCCGATGGCTACACCTTC.

The chain carries TRBV2 and TRBJ1-2; weak D call: TRBD1 (5 bases). This CDR3 is built from 13 residues. Germline lookup yields CDR1 SNHLY and CDR2 FYNNEI. V gave up 5 bases and J gave up 1 base, with 8 bases separating them. The CDR3 nucleotides read TGTGCCAGCAGTAGGGGTTTTAACTATGGCTACACCTTC. It codes for CASSRGFNYGYTF.

The chain joins TRBV27 to TRBJ1-2; TRBD1 matches at 8 bases. The germline CDR1 and CDR2 sequences are MNHEY and SMNVEV (reference sequence). CDR3 size: 14 residues. J gave up 8 bases and V 5 bases, and 10 bases lay outside the gene matches. The chain's CDR3 is CASSGQGNTPGYTF. As DNA, the CDR3 is TGTGCCAGCAGTGGACAGGGCAATACCCCAGGCTACACCTTC.

The CDR3 here is CAIRGSGANVLTF. CDR3 bases: TGTGCCATCAGGGGCTCTGGGGCCAACGTCCTGACTTTC. This rearrangement joins TRBV10-3 to TRBJ2-6; D is unresolved. V was cut by 6 bases and J by 0 bases, with 3 bases left in between. This CDR3 has 13 amino acids. Germline values: CDR1 ENHRY, CDR2 SYGVKD.

V usage is TRBV11-1 and J usage is TRBJ1-6, with D possibly matching TRBD1 (5 bases). Germline values: CDR1 SGHAT, CDR2 FQDESV (reference sequence). Trimming took 2 bases from V and 6 from J, leaving 20 bases between them. The CDR3 is 18 amino acids. Here the CDR3 reads CASSLIADKSRGNSPLHF. The CDR3 DNA follows: TGTGCCAGCAGCTTAATCGCGGACAAATCGAGGGGTAATTCACCCCTCCACTTT.

The chain is built from TRBV7-2 and TRBJ2-1; 11 bases are a match to TRBD2. This CDR3 spans 15 amino acids. With 4 bases clipped from V and 6 bases from J, the junction kept 5 bases outside the gene matches. Germline CDR1 SGHTA, CDR2 FQGNSA. The CDR3 nucleotides read TGTGCCAGCAGCTCAACTAGCGGGGGACTCAATGAGCAGTTCTTC. It specifies CASSSTSGGLNEQFF. The full variable domain, its missing parts supplied by reference TRBV7-2 and TRBJ2-1, is GAGVSQSPSNKVTEKGKDVELRCDPISGHTALYWYRQSLGQGLEFLIYFQGNSAPDKSGLPSDRFSAERTGGSVSTLTIQRTQQEDSAVYLCASSSTSGGLNEQFFGPGTRLTVL.

The chain has TRBV6-6 and TRBJ2-6; D unclear. V was trimmed by 2 bases and J by 2 bases, leaving 7 bases between them. The CDR3 contains 15 residues. The germline V gene has CDR1 MNHNY and CDR2 SVGAGI (reference sequence). The CDR3 coding sequence is TGTGCCAGCAGTTACAGAGCCCCTGGGGCCAACGTCCTGACTTTC. Translation gives CASSYRAPGANVLTF.

The rearrangement uses TRBV19 and TRBJ1-4; tentative D call: TRBD1 (6 bases). The CDR3 is 16 residues long. V lost 5 bases to trimming and J lost 4 bases, with 17 bases between them. Germline V lookup: CDR1 LNHDA, CDR2 SQIVND (reference sequence). DNA for the CDR3: TGTGCCAGTAGTGTGACCTCGACAGGCGGTAATGAAAAACTGTTTTTT. It codes for CASSVTSTGGNEKLFF.